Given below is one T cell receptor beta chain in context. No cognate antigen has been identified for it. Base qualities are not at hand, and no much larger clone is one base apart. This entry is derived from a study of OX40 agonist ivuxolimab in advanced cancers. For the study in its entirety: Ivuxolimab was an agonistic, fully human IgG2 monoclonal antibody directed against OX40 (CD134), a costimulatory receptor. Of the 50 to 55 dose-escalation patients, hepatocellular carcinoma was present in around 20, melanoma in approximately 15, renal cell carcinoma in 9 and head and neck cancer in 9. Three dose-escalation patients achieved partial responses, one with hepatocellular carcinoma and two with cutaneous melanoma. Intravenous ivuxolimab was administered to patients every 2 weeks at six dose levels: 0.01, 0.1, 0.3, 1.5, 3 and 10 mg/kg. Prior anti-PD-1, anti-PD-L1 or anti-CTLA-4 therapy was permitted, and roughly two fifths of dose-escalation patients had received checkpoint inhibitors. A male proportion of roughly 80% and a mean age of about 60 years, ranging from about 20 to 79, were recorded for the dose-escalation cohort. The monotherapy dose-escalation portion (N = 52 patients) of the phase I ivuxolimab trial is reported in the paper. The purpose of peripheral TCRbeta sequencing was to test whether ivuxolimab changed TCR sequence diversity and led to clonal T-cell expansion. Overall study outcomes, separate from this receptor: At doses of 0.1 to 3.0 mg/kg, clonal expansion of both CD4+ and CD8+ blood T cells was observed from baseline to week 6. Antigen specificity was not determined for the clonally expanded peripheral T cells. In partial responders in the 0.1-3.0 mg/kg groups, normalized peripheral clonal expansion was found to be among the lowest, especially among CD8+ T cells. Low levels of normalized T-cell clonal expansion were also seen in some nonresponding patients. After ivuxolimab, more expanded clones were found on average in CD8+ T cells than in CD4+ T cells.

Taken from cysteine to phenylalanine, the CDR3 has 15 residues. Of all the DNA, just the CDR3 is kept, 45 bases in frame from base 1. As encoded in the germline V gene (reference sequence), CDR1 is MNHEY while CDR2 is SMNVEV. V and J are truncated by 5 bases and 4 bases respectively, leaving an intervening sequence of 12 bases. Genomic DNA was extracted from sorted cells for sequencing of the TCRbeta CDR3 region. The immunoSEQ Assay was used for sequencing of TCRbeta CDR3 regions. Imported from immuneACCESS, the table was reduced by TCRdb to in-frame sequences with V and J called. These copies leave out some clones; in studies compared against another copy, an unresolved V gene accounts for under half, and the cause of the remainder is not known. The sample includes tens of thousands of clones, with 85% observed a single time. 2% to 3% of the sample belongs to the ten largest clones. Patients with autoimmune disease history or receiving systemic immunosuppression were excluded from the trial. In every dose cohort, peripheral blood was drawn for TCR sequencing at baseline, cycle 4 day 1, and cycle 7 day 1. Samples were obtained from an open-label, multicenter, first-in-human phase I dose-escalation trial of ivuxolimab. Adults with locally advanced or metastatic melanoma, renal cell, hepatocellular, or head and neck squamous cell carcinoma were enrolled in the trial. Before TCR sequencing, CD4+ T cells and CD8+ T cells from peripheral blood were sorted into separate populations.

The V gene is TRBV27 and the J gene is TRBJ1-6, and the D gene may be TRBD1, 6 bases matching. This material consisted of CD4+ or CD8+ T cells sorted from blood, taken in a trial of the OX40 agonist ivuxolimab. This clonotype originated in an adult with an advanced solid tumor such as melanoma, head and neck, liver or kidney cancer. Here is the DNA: TGTGCCAGCAGTCTAGGACAGTTTTATAATTCACCCCTCCACTTT. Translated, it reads CASSLGQFYNSPLHF.